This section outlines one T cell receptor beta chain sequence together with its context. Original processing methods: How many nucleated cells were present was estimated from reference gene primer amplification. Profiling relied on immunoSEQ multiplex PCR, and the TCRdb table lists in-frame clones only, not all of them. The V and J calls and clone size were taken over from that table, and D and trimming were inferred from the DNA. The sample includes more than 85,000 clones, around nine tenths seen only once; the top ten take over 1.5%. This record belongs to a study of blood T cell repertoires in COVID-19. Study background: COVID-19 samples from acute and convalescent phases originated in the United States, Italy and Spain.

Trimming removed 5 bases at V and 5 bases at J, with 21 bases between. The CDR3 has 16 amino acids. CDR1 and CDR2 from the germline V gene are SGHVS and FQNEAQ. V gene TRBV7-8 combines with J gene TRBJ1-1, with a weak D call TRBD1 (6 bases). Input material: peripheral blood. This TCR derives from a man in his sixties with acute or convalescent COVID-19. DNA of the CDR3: TGTGCCAGCAGCCCTCAGGGGTGGGGAGGGGAGACTGAAGCTTTCTTT. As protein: CASSPQGWGGETEAFF.